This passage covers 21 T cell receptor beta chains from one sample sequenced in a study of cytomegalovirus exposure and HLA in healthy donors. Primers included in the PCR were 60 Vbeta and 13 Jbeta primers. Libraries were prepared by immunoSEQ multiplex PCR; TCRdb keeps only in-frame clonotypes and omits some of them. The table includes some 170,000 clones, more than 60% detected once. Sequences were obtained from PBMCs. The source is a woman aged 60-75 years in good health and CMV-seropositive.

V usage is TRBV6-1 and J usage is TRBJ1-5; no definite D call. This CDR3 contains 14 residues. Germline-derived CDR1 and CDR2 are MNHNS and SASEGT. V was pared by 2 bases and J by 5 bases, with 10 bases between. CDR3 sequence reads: CASSERRPDQPQHF. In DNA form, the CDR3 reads TGTGCCAGCAGTGAAAGGCGGCCCGATCAGCCCCAGCATTTT.

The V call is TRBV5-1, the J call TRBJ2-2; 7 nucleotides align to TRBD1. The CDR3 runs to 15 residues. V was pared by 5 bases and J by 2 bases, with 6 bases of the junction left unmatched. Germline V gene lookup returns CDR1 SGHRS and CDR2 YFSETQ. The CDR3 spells CASRTGTANTGELFF. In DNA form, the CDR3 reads TGCGCCAGCAGGACGGGGACAGCAAACACCGGGGAGCTGTTTTTT.

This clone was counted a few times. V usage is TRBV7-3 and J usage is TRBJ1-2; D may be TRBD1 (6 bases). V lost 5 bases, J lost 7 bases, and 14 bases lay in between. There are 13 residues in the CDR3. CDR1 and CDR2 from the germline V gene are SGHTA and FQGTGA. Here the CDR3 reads CASSLQGSVGYTF. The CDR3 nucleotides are TGTGCCAGCAGCCTCCAGGGGTCGGTTGGCTACACCTTC.

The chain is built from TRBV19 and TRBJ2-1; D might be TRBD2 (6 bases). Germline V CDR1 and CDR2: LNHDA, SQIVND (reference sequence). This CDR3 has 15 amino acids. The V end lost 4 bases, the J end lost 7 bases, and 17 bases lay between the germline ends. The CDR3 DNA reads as TGTGCCAGTAGTACCCAAGCGGGTGGAGGAAATGAGCAGTTCTTC. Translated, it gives CASSTQAGGGNEQFF.

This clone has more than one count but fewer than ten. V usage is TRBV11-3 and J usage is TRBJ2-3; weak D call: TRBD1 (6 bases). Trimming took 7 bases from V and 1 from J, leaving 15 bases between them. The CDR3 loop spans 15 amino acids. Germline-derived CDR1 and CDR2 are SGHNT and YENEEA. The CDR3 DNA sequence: TGTGCCAGCAAACCGGGACACCTGGGCACAGATACGCAGTATTTT. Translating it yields CASKPGHLGTDTQYF.

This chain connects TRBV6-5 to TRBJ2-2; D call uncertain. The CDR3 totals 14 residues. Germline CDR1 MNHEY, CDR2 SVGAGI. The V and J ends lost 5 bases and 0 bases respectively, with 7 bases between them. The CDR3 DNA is TGTGCCAGCAGTCGATCGGCGAACACCGGGGAGCTGTTTTTT. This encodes CASSRSANTGELFF.

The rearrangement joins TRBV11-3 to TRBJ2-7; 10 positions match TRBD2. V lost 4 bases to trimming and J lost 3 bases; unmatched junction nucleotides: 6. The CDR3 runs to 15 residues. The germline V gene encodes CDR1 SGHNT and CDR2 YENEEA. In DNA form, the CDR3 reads TGTGCCAGCAGCTCTAGAGCGGGGGGGGACTACGAGCAGTACTTC. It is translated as CASSSRAGGDYEQYF.

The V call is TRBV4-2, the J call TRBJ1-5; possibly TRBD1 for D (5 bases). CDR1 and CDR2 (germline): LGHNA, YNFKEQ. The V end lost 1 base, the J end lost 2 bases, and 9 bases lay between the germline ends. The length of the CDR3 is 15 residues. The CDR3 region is CASSQGGAGNQPQHF. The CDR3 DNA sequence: TGTGCCAGCAGCCAAGGCGGGGCCGGCAATCAGCCCCAGCATTTT.

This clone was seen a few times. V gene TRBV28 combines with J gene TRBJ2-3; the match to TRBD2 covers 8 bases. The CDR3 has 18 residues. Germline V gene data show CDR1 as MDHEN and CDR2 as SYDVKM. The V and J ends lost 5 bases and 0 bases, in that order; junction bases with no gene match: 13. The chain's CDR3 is CASSTLFAGGSSTDTQYF. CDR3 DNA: TGTGCCAGCAGTACCCTGTTCGCGGGGGGCTCTAGCACAGATACGCAGTATTTT.

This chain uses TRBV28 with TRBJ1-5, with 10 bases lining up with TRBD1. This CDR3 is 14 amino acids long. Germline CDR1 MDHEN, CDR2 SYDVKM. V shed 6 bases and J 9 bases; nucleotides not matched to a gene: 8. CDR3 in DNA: TGTGCCAGCAGCGCGACAGGGGGCTGGCGGCCCCAGCATTTT. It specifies CASSATGGWRPQHF. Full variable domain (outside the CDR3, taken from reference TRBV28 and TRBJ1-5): DVKVTQSSRYLVKRTGEKVFLECVQDMDHENMFWYRQDPGLGLRLIYFSYDVKMKEKGDIPEGYSVSREKKERFSLILESASTNQTSMYLCASSATGGWRPQHFGDGTRLSIL.

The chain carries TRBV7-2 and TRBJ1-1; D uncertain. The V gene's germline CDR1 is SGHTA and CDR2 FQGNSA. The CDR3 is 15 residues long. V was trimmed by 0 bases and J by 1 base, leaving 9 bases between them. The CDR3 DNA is TGTGCCAGCAGCTTAGCTCTAGGATCGAACACTGAAGCTTTCTTT. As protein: CASSLALGSNTEAFF.

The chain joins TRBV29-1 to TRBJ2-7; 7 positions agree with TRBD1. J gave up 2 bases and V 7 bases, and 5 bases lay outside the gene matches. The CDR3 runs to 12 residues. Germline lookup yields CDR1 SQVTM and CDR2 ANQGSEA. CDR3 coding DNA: TGCAGCGCCCGGGACAGTGCCTACGAGCAGTACTTC. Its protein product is CSARDSAYEQYF.

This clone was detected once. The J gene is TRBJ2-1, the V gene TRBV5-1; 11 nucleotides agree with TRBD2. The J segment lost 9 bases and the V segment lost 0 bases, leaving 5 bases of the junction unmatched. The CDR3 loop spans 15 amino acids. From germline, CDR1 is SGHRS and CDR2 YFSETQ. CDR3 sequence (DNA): TGCGCCAGCAGCTTGGGTCTAGCGGGGGGTTTTGAGCAGTTCTTC. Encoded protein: CASSLGLAGGFEQFF.

The CDR3 here is CASSAGPSGNTIYF. DNA of the CDR3: TGTGCCAGCAGCGCAGGGCCCTCTGGAAACACCATATATTTT. The chain joins TRBV7-2 to TRBJ1-3; D is possibly TRBD1 (5 bases). CDR1 and CDR2 from the germline V gene are SGHTA and FQGNSA. Between the trimmed V and J ends, which lost 5 bases and 0 bases, there was a span of 8 bases. This CDR3 has 14 residues. Looking up the rest from reference TRBV7-2 and TRBJ1-3 gives the full variable domain: GAGVSQSPSNKVTEKGKDVELRCDPISGHTALYWYRQSLGQGLEFLIYFQGNSAPDKSGLPSDRFSAERTGGSVSTLTIQRTQQEDSAVYLCASSAGPSGNTIYFGEGSWLTVV.

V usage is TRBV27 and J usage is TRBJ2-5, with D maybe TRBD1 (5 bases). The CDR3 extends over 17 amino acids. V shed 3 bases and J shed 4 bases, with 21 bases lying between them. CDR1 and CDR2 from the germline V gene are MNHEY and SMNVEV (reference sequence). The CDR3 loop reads CASSFSVGRVAGETQYF. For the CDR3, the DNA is TGTGCCAGCAGTTTCTCAGTGGGGCGCGTGGCCGGAGAGACCCAGTACTTC.

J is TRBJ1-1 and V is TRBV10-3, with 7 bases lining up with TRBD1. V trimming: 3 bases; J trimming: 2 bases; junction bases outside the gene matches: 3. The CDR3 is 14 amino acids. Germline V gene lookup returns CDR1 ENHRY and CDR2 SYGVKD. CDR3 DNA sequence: TGTGCCATCAGTGATCGACAGGGAAACACTGAAGCTTTCTTT. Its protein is CAISDRQGNTEAFF.

CDR3 amino acids: CASSLGQGLSYEQYF. CDR3 in DNA: TGTGCCAGCAGCCTAGGACAGGGCCTTTCCTACGAGCAGTACTTC. The chain uses TRBV7-2 and TRBJ2-7; 8 bases are shared with TRBD1. Germline CDR1 is SGHTA and CDR2 is FQGNSA. The CDR3 consists of 15 residues. After removal of 5 bases from V and 1 base from J, the junction contained 7 bases not matched to a gene.

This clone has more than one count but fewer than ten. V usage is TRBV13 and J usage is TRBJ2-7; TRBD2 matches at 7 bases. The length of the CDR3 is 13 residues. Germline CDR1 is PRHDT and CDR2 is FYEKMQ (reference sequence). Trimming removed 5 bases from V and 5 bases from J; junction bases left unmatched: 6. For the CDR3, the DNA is TGTGCCAGCAGCCCCGGGGGGAGCGACGAGCAGTACTTC. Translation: CASSPGGSDEQYF.

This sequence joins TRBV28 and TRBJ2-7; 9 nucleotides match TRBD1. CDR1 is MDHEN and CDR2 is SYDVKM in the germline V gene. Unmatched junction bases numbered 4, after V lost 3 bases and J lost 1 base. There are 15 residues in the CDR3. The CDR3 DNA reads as TGTGCCAGCAGTTTTTCCGGGACAGGGTCCTACGAGCAGTACTTC. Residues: CASSFSGTGSYEQYF.

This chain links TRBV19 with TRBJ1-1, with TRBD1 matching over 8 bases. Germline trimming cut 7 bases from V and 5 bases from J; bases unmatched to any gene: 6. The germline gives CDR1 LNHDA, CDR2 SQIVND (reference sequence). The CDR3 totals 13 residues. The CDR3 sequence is CASTGQGLTEAFF. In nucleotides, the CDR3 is TGTGCCAGTACCGGACAGGGTCTTACTGAAGCTTTCTTT.

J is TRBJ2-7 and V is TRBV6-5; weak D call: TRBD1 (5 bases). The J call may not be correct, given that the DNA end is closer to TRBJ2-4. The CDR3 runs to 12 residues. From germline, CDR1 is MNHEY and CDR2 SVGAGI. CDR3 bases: TGTGCCAGCAGGGCGTCTGGGGCCATTCAGTACTTC. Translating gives CASRASGAIQYF.